The rows below give T cell receptor beta chains drawn from one sample of a study of OX40 agonist ivuxolimab in advanced cancers. The table came from immunoSEQ multiplex PCR; TCRdb's copy has only in-frame clones and leaves some out. The table has under 80,000 clones, 80% to 90% seen once; the top ten hold around 4.1%. The sequencing here drew on CD4+ or CD8+ T cells sorted from blood, taken in a trial of the OX40 agonist ivuxolimab. These receptors came from an adult with an advanced solid tumor such as melanoma, head and neck, liver or kidney cancer. CDR3s include the opening cysteine and the closing phenylalanine or tryptophan. D genes are given only for firm matches. Where a row states a size, it is once, few, many or the class of an expanded clone; other rows omit it.

v_gene	j_gene	abundance	d_gene	CDR3aa	CDR3nt
TRBV7-3	TRBJ2-5	NA	NA	CASSLSFQETQYF	TGTGCCAGCAGCTTAAGCTTTCAAGAGACCCAGTACTTC
TRBV7-9	TRBJ2-3	once	NA	CASSLVSVEDTQYF	TGTGCCAGCAGCTTAGTCTCAGTAGAGGATACGCAGTATTTT
TRBV10-3	TRBJ1-2	NA	NA	CAISDSRGGYTF	TGTGCCATCAGTGACTCTCGAGGGGGCTACACCTTC
TRBV20-1	TRBJ2-1	NA	TRBD2	CSARAGDEQFF	TGCAGTGCTCGAGCGGGGGATGAGCAGTTCTTC
TRBV25-1	TRBJ2-2	few	NA	CASSEGRPGGLFF	TGTGCCAGCAGTGAGGGACGCCCTGGTGGGCTGTTTTTT
TRBV11-3	TRBJ2-3	NA	NA	CASSLYPRDHSGTDTQYF	TGTGCCAGCAGCTTATATCCGCGGGACCATTCTGGCACAGATACGCAGTATTTT
TRBV5-1	TRBJ2-7	NA	TRBD1	CASSLDGTGAYEQYF	TGCGCCAGCAGCTTGGATGGGACAGGGGCCTACGAGCAGTACTTC
TRBV6-5	TRBJ1-2	NA	NA	CASSLTPTVNYGYTF	TGTGCCAGCAGTTTGACCCCGACAGTCAACTATGGCTACACCTTC
TRBV21-1	TRBJ2-7	NA	NA	CARGAGGNPTNYEQYF	TGTGCCAGAGGGGCGGGAGGCAATCCTACCAACTACGAGCAGTACTTC
TRBV5-1	TRBJ2-2	NA	TRBD1	CASSLRDRGITGELFF	TGCGCCAGCAGCCTCCGGGACAGGGGGATAACCGGGGAGCTGTTTTTT
TRBV25-1	TRBJ2-1	NA	TRBD2	CASSEPTSGDNEQFF	TGTGCCAGCAGTGAGCCGACTAGCGGCGACAATGAGCAGTTCTTC
TRBV18	TRBJ2-7	NA	NA	CASSPIRELLYEQYF	TGTGCCAGCTCACCAATCCGGGAACTTTTATACGAGCAGTACTTC
TRBV27	TRBJ2-7	NA	NA	CASSNPGLNLGEQYF	TGTGCCAGCAGTAACCCCGGACTAAACTTGGGGGAGCAGTACTTC
TRBV5-6	TRBJ1-6	NA	NA	CASSGIFSGNSPLHF	TGTGCCAGCAGCGGCATATTTTCAGGGAATTCACCCCTCCACTTT
TRBV9	TRBJ2-1	NA	NA	CASSPGGTDNEQFF	TGTGCCAGCAGCCCCGGAGGGACAGACAATGAGCAGTTCTTC
TRBV18	TRBJ2-7	NA	TRBD1	CASSPNRGQSYEQYF	TGTGCCAGCTCACCGAACAGGGGGCAATCCTACGAGCAGTACTTC
TRBV5-1	TRBJ2-5	few	TRBD2	CASSSWAGGQETQYF	TGCGCCAGCAGCAGTTGGGCGGGGGGTCAAGAGACCCAGTACTTC
TRBV28	TRBJ2-6	NA	NA	CASSSPSGSGGANVLTF	TGTGCCAGCAGTTCTCCCTCGGGGTCGGGTGGGGCCAACGTCCTGACTTTC
TRBV21-1	TRBJ2-7	NA	NA	CARQGLYEQYF	TGTGCCAGACAGGGATTATACGAGCAGTACTTC
TRBV5-1	TRBJ1-1	NA	NA	CASSIRGMNTEAFF	TGCGCCAGCAGCATCAGGGGCATGAACACTGAAGCTTTCTTT
TRBV6-1	TRBJ2-7	NA	NA	CASSGRTYEQYF	TGTGCCAGCAGTGGCAGGACCTACGAGCAGTACTTC
TRBV7-2	TRBJ2-3	NA	NA	CASGPYITDTQYF	TGTGCCAGCGGACCCTATATCACAGATACGCAGTATTTT
TRBV28	TRBJ2-5	once	NA	CASRLPGTQETQYF	TGTGCCAGCAGACTTCCCGGGACGCAAGAGACCCAGTACTTC